The T cell receptor (beta chain) under discussion was sequenced for a study of blood T cell repertoires in COVID-19. The wider study: In each case, the material was cDNA or gDNA derived from T cells, B-cell-depleted T cells, or PBMCs.

The authors' processing: Nucleated cell number was recorded as an estimate derived from reference gene primer amplification. Some clones are missing from TCRdb's copy, which holds only in-frame ones; the method was immunoSEQ multiplex PCR. The V and J calls and clone size come from that table; D and trimming were worked out from the DNA. The data contain 200,000 to 250,000 clones, 70% to 90% of them seen just once; the ten biggest clones take up 4% to 6%. The CDR3 is made up of 16 amino acids. CDR1 and CDR2 (germline): SGHRS, YFSETQ. Trimming took 0 bases from V and 3 from J; bases not matched to a gene: 8.

The chain carries TRBV5-1 and TRBJ2-5; TRBD2 matches 7 bases. The clonotype originates from a woman in her 40s with acute or convalescent COVID-19. The sequenced sample was peripheral blood. The CDR3 coding sequence is TGCGCCAGCAGCTTGGCCGGGGCGGGGGTAGAAGAGACCCAGTACTTC. Translated, it gives CASSLAGAGVEETQYF.